This T cell receptor beta chain appears in the sequencing data of a study of blood T cell repertoires in COVID-19. V was clipped by 3 bases and J by 6 bases; unmatched bases: 8. The CDR3 is 15 amino acids. From germline, CDR1 is SGHTA and CDR2 FQGNSA. Profiling relied on immunoSEQ multiplex PCR, and the TCRdb table lists in-frame clones only, not all of them. The data show more than 80,000 clones, over 60% seen once. Sequencing was carried out using peripheral blood. The sequence was collected from a woman at least 80 years old with active or convalescent COVID-19. J is TRBJ2-7 and V is TRBV7-2, with TRBD2 matching over 10 bases. This CDR3 reads CASSLVAGGRREQYF. The CDR3 DNA follows: TGTGCCAGCAGCTTGGTAGCGGGGGGCCGGCGCGAGCAGTACTTC. Full variable domain (outside the CDR3, taken from reference TRBV7-2 and TRBJ2-7): GAGVSQSPSNKVTEKGKDVELRCDPISGHTALYWYRQSLGQGLEFLIYFQGNSAPDKSGLPSDRFSAERTGGSVSTLTIQRTQQEDSAVYLCASSLVAGGRREQYFGPGTRLTVT.